These T cell receptor beta chains were read from a single sample in a study of shared clonotypes between healthy human individuals. Profiling relied on immunoSEQ multiplex PCR, and the TCRdb table lists in-frame clones only, not all of them. The profile shows approximately 980,000 clones, over 75% of them singletons. The sequenced sample was memory CD4+ T cells sorted from blood. The source is a man younger than 30 in good health. The CDR3 runs from the conserved cysteine through the conserved F or W. D genes are given only for firm matches. Clone size is not always given. Where it is, it says once, few, many or a class for expanded clones.

j_call clone_size v_call d_call cdr3_aa cdr3_nt
TRBJ2-1 NA TRBV5-1 NA CASSPQHRGPTYNEQFF TGCGCCAGCAGCCCTCAACATCGGGGGCCTACCTACAATGAGCAGTTCTTC
TRBJ1-2 NA TRBV20-1 NA CSARWGYGYTF TGCAGTGCTAGGTGGGGGTATGGCTACACCTTC
TRBJ2-3 NA TRBV30 NA CAWTNGAAADTQYF TGTGCCTGGACCAATGGCGCGGCCGCAGATACGCAGTATTTT
TRBJ1-5 NA TRBV6-1 TRBD1 CATTTGTGDQPQHF TGTGCCACCACCACCGGGACAGGGGATCAGCCCCAGCATTTT
TRBJ1-1 few TRBV10-1 NA CASSRGTEAFF TGCGCCAGCAGCCGAGGAACTGAAGCTTTCTTT
TRBJ1-3 once TRBV7-9 NA CASSSPESSGNTIYF TGTGCCAGCAGCTCTCCAGAGTCCTCTGGAAACACCATATATTTT
TRBJ2-1 once TRBV2 NA CASSEHNEQFF TGTGCCAGCAGTGAACACAATGAGCAGTTCTTC
TRBJ2-2 NA TRBV5-6 NA CASSLYRVLTGELFF TGTGCCAGCAGCTTGTACAGGGTACTAACCGGGGAGCTGTTTTTT
TRBJ1-1 NA TRBV6-1 TRBD1 CASSSSGGRNTEAFF TGTGCCAGCAGTTCTTCAGGGGGACGGAACACTGAAGCTTTCTTT
TRBJ2-1 NA TRBV9 TRBD1 CASSVAGTGYNEQFF TGTGCCAGCAGCGTAGCCGGGACAGGTTACAATGAGCAGTTCTTC
TRBJ2-1 NA TRBV10-3 TRBD2 CAIRGTSGNNEQFF TGTGCCATCAGGGGGACTAGCGGGAACAATGAGCAGTTCTTC
TRBJ1-2 NA TRBV29-1 TRBD1 CSARSWTGSYTF TGCAGCGCTAGGTCTTGGACAGGGAGCTACACCTTC
TRBJ2-2 few TRBV7-9 NA CASIPGDTGELFF TGTGCCAGCATCCCGGGGGACACCGGGGAGCTGTTTTTT
TRBJ1-2 NA TRBV15 NA CATSRALGPYGYTF TGTGCCACCAGCAGGGCCCTGGGACCTTATGGCTACACCTTC
TRBJ2-7 NA TRBV10-1 NA CASSENRDEQYF TGCGCCAGCAGTGAGAATCGGGACGAGCAGTACTTC
TRBJ2-5 NA TRBV5-6 TRBD2 CASSRRTSGRWGEETQYF TGTGCCAGCAGCCGGCGGACTAGCGGGAGATGGGGTGAAGAGACCCAGTACTTC
TRBJ1-3 many TRBV25-1 NA CASSGGGRSGNTIYF TGTGCCAGCAGCGGCGGAGGGAGGTCTGGTAACACCATATATTTT
TRBJ2-7 few TRBV5-1 TRBD1 CASSTSGTGGRNEQYF TGCGCCAGCAGCACATCCGGGACAGGGGGCCGTAACGAGCAGTACTTC
TRBJ2-3 NA TRBV10-3 NA CAISGKGTSTDTQYF TGTGCCATCAGTGGCAAGGGAACCAGCACAGATACGCAGTATTTT
TRBJ2-2 NA TRBV6-1 TRBD2 CATSGRANTGELFF TGTGCCACCTCGGGGAGGGCGAACACCGGGGAGCTGTTTTTT
TRBJ2-5 once TRBV30 TRBD1 CAWDRGSETQYF TGTGCCTGGGACAGGGGGTCTGAGACCCAGTACTTC
TRBJ1-1 NA TRBV30 NA CACPRGGNTEAFF TGTGCCTGCCCCCGTGGGGGGAACACTGAAGCTTTCTTT
TRBJ2-7 NA TRBV9 TRBD1 CASSVGGQGRNEQYF TGTGCCAGCAGCGTAGGAGGACAGGGAAGGAACGAGCAGTACTTC
TRBJ1-2 few TRBV10-1 NA CASSEVVGDRRDYGYTF TGCGCCAGCAGTGAAGTGGTGGGAGATCGGCGAGACTATGGCTACACCTTC
TRBJ2-1 NA TRBV11-2 NA CASSLGRRPPHEQFF TGTGCCAGCAGCTTAGGGCGCCGACCACCCCATGAGCAGTTCTTC
TRBJ2-7 NA TRBV4-2 TRBD1 CASSQDRDRVSQYF TGTGCCAGCAGCCAAGATAGGGACAGGGTGTCGCAGTACTTC
TRBJ2-7 NA TRBV18 NA CASSLRRDTYEQYF TGTGCCAGCTCACTACGCAGGGACACCTACGAGCAGTACTTC
TRBJ1-5 NA TRBV6-1 NA CASSEVSRRSNQPQHF TGTGCCAGCAGTGAAGTGAGTAGACGTAGCAATCAGCCCCAGCATTTT
TRBJ1-2 NA TRBV27 NA CASSSLGPWGYGYTF TGTGCCAGCAGTTCCCTGGGCCCCTGGGGCTATGGCTACACCTTC
TRBJ1-1 NA TRBV19 NA CAASSIGRRDEAFF TGTGCCGCCAGTAGTATAGGGCGCAGGGACGAAGCTTTCTTT
TRBJ2-5 NA TRBV12-5 NA CASGPPRGAGTQYF TGTGCTAGTGGTCCCCCCAGGGGGGCCGGGACCCAGTACTTC
TRBJ1-5 NA TRBV6-1 NA CASSASWDQPQHF TGTGCCAGCAGTGCGAGCTGGGATCAGCCCCAGCATTTT
TRBJ2-1 NA TRBV6-6 NA CASRLLRGYEQFF TGTGCCAGCAGGTTACTACGGGGGTATGAGCAGTTCTTC
TRBJ2-3 NA TRBV6-6 NA CASSRRETDTQYF TGTGCCAGCAGTAGGCGGGAAACAGATACGCAGTATTTT
TRBJ2-3 NA TRBV7-2 NA CASSLEGDSGDTQYF TGTGCCAGCAGCTTAGAGGGCGACTCGGGAGATACGCAGTATTTT
TRBJ2-7 NA TRBV6-6 NA CASSVPSGSEQYF TGCGCCAGCAGTGTACCCTCGGGGTCCGAGCAGTACTTC
TRBJ2-7 few TRBV5-8 TRBD1 CASSLWQGAREQYF TGTGCCAGCAGCTTGTGGCAGGGGGCGCGGGAGCAGTACTTC
TRBJ2-1 NA TRBV5-4 TRBD2 CASSFDLAGAHGGEQFF TGTGCCAGCAGCTTCGATTTAGCGGGAGCCCACGGCGGTGAGCAGTTCTTC
TRBJ1-2 NA TRBV9 NA CASSATKTGRRDSGYGYTF TGTGCCAGCAGCGCCACTAAAACAGGACGGCGTGACTCGGGCTATGGCTACACCTTC
TRBJ2-7 few TRBV30 NA CAWSGSIRSDYEQYF TGTGCCTGGAGTGGGTCGATTAGGAGTGACTACGAGCAGTACTTC
TRBJ2-2 NA TRBV7-9 NA CASSLEGATGELFF TGTGCCAGCAGCTTAGAAGGGGCCACCGGGGAGCTGTTTTTT
TRBJ1-1 NA TRBV2 NA CASRGETNTEAFF TGTGCCAGCAGGGGAGAGACGAACACTGAAGCTTTCTTT
TRBJ2-1 NA TRBV6-1 NA CATSSYNEQFF TGTGCCACTAGCTCTTACAATGAGCAGTTCTTC
TRBJ2-1 few TRBV11-2 TRBD2 CASSLAQREGHEQFF TGTGCCAGCAGCTTAGCCCAGCGGGAGGGCCATGAGCAGTTCTTC
TRBJ2-2 few TRBV5-6 NA CASSLYSGSANTGELFF TGTGCCAGCAGCTTGTACTCGGGCAGCGCGAACACCGGGGAGCTGTTTTTT